This T cell receptor (beta chain) was sequenced during a study of T cell changes during pregnancy in multiple sclerosis. V was clipped by 6 bases and J by 5 bases; unmatched bases: 9. CDR1 is MNHEY and CDR2 is SMNVEV in the germline V gene (reference sequence). The CDR3 has 14 amino acids. TCRdb keeps only in-frame clones here, not all; method: immunoSEQ multiplex PCR. Of 25,000 to 40,000 clones in the sample, around nine tenths were seen once. The sample here was CD8+ T cells from peripheral blood mononuclear cells, taken in the second trimester of pregnancy. V usage is TRBV27 and J usage is TRBJ1-1; TRBD1 matches 7 bases. The sequence came from a female donor with multiple sclerosis, enrolled in a pregnancy study. For the CDR3, the DNA is TGTGCCAGCAGGACGTCTGCAGGGGGGACTGAAGCTTTCTTT. Translation: CASRTSAGGTEAFF.